A single sample gave rise to the 4 T cell receptor beta chains below, sequenced in a study of shared clonotypes between healthy human individuals. Generated by immunoSEQ multiplex PCR, the TCRdb table keeps only in-frame clones and is missing some. The sample contains about 1.5 million clones, more than 95% of which appear only once. The sequencing sample was made of naive CD4+ T cells sorted from blood. Subset denoted: CD45RA+ positively selected. The receptors come from a man aged 25 to 45 in good health.

The CDR3 DNA sequence: TGCGCCAGCCAAAATTGGGCACAGAACCCCTACAATGAGCAGTTCTTC. Protein product: CASQNWAQNPYNEQFF. The chain combines TRBV23-1 with TRBJ2-1; D is uncertain. TRBV23-1 is known as an ORF, though its function is uncertain. CDR3 length: 16 residues. V dropped 8 bases and J dropped 2 bases, with 19 bases sitting between them.

The chain carries TRBV5-4 and TRBJ2-7; no clear D gene. This CDR3 spans 13 amino acids. Trimming stripped 6 bases from V and 0 bases from J, with 10 bases between. The germline V gene encodes CDR1 SGHNT and CDR2 YYREEE (reference sequence). CDR3 residues: CASKIVLSYEQYF. CDR3 DNA: TGTGCCAGCAAAATCGTTCTCTCCTACGAGCAGTACTTC.

This chain uses TRBV6-1 with TRBJ2-7; 11 bases agree with TRBD2. The germline gives CDR1 MNHNS, CDR2 SASEGT. With V trimmed by 4 bases and J by 2 bases, 7 bases remained unmatched. CDR3 length: 16 amino acids. The CDR3 nucleotides are TGTGCCAGCAGTGGCCCGCTAGCGGGAGGCCCCTACGAGCAGTACTTC. It encodes CASSGPLAGGPYEQYF.

This clone showed up just once. DNA for the CDR3: TGTGCCAGCAGCTCCGGGGACAGGGAACAAGAGACCCAGTACTTC. Residues: CASSSGDREQETQYF. J is TRBJ2-5 and V is TRBV5-6; 9 bases map to TRBD1. The germline V gene encodes CDR1 SGHDT and CDR2 YYEEEE. The CDR3 covers 15 residues. With 3 bases clipped from V and 2 bases from J, the junction kept 5 bases outside the gene matches.